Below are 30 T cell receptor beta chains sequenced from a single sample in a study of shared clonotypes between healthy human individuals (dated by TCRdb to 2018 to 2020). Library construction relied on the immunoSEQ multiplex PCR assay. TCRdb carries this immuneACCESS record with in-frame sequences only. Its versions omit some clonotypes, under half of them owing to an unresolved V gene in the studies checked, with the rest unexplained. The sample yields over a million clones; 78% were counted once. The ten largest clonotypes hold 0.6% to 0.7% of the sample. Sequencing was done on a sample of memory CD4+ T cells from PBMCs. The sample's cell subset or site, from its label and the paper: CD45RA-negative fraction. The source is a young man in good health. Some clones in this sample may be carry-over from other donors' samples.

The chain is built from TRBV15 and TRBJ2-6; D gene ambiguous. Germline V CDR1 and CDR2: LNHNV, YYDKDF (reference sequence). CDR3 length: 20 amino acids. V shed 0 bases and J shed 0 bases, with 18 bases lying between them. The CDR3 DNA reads TGTGCCACCAGCAGAGAAGCCGACGGCAGAGGTGGCTCTGGGGCCAACGTCCTGACTTTC. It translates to CATSREADGRGGSGANVLTF.

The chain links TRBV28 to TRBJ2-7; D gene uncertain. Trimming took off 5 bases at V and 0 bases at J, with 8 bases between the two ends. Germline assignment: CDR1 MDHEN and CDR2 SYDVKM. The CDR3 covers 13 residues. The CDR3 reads CASSGADSYEQYF. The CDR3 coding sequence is TGTGCCAGCAGTGGCGCGGACTCCTACGAGCAGTACTTC.

CDR3 amino acids: CASSVYTGLTSYNEQFF. The CDR3 nucleotides are TGTGCCAGCAGCGTATATACGGGACTAACCTCCTACAATGAGCAGTTCTTC. The genes are TRBV9 and TRBJ2-1; TRBD2 aligns across 7 bases. The CDR3 spans 17 residues. Germline V gene data show CDR1 as SGDLS and CDR2 as YYNGEE. J was trimmed by 0 bases and V by 1 base; bases with no gene match: 7.

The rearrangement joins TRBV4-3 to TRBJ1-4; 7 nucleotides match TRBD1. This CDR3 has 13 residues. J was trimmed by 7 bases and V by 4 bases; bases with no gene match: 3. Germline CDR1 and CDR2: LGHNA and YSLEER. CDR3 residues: CASSLRDSEKLFF. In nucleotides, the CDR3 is TGCGCCAGCAGCCTAAGGGACAGTGAAAAACTGTTTTTT.

The CDR3 sequence: CASSLSPGAGPRSYTF. CDR3 sequence (DNA): TGTGCCAGCAGTTTATCGCCAGGGGCCGGACCTAGGAGCTACACCTTC. The V call is TRBV27, the J call TRBJ1-2; D is possibly TRBD1 (6 bases). CDR1 is MNHEY and CDR2 is SMNVEV in the germline V gene (reference sequence). Trimming removed 0 bases at V and 9 bases at J, with 20 bases between. CDR3 length equals 16 residues.

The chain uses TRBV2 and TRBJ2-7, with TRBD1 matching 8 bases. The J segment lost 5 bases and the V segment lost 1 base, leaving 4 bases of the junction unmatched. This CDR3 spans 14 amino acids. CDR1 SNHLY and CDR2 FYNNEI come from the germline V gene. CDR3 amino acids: CASSEVMTGDEQYF. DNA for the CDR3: TGTGCCAGCAGTGAAGTTATGACAGGGGACGAGCAGTACTTC.

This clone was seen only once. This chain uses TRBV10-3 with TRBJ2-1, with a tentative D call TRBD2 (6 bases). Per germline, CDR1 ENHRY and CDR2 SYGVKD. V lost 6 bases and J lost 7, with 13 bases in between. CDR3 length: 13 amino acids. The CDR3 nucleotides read TGTGCCATCAGGCCGCGGGCGGGGAATGAGCAGTTCTTC. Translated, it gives CAIRPRAGNEQFF.

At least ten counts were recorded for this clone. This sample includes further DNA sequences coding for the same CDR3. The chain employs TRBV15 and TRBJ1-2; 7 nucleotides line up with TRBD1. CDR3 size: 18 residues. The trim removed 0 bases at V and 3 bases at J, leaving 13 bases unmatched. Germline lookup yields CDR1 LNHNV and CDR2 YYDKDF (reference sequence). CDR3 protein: CATSRDLRASTGHYGYTF. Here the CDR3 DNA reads TGTGCCACCAGCAGAGACCTTCGGGCTTCGACAGGGCACTATGGCTACACCTTC.

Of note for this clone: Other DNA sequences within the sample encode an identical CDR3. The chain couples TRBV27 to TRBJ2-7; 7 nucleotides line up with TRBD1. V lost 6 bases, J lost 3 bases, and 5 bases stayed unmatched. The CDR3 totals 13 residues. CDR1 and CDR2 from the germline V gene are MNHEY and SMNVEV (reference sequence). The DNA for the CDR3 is TGTGCCAGCAGCCCTGGGGACAGCTACGAGCAGTACTTC. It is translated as CASSPGDSYEQYF.

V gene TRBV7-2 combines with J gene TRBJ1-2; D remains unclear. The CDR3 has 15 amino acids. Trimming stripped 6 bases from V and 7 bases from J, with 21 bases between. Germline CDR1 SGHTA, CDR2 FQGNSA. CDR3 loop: CASRPTAGGISGYTF. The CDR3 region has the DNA TGTGCCAGCAGGCCTACAGCTGGAGGGATCAGTGGCTACACCTTC.

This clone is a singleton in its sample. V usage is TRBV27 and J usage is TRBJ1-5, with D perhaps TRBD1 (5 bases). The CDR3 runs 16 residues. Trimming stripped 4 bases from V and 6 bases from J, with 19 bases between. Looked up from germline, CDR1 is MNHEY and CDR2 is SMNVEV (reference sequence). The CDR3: CASSSLSTVRGQPQHF. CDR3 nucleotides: TGTGCCAGCAGTTCCCTGTCGACGGTAAGGGGTCAGCCCCAGCATTTT.

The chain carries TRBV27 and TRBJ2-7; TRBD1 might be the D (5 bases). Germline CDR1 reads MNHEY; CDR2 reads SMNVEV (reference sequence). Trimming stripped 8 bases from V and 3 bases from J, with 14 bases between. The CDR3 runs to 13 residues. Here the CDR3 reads CASAPWQGYEQYF. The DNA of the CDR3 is TGTGCCAGCGCTCCTTGGCAGGGCTACGAGCAGTACTTC.

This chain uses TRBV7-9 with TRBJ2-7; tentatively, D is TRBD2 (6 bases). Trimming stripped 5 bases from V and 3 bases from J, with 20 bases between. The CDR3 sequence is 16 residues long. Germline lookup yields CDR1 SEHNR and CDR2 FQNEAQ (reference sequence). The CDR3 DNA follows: TGTGCCAGCAGCCTAGATACGACTAGAGGGATCTACGAGCAGTACTTC. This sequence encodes CASSLDTTRGIYEQYF.

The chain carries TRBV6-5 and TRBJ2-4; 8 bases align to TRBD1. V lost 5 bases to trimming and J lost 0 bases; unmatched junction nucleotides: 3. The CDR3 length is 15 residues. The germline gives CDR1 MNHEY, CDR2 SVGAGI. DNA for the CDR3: TGTGCCAGCAGTGGGACAGGAGTAGCCAAAAACATTCAGTACTTC. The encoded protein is CASSGTGVAKNIQYF.

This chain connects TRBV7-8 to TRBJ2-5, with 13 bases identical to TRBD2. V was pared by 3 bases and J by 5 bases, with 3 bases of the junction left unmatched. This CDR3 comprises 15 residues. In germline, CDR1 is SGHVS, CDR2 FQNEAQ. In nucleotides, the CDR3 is TGTGCCAGCAGCTTGGGACTAGCGGGACTGGAGACCCAGTACTTC. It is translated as CASSLGLAGLETQYF.

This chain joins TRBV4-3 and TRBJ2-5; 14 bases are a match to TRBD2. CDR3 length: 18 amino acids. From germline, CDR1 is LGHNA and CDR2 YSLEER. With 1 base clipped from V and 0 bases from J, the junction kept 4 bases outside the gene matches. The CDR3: CASSQGRLAGGYQETQYF. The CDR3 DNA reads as TGCGCCAGCAGCCAAGGGCGACTAGCGGGAGGGTACCAAGAGACCCAGTACTTC.

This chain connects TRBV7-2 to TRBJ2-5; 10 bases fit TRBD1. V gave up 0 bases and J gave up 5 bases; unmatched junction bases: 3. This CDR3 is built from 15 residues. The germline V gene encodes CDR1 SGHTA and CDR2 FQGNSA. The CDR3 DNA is TGTGCCAGCAGCTTAGCGGGGGGACAGGGGGAGACCCAGTACTTC. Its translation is CASSLAGGQGETQYF. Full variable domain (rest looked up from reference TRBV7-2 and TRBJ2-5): GAGVSQSPSNKVTEKGKDVELRCDPISGHTALYWYRQSLGQGLEFLIYFQGNSAPDKSGLPSDRFSAERTGGSVSTLTIQRTQQEDSAVYLCASSLAGGQGETQYFGPGTRLLVL.

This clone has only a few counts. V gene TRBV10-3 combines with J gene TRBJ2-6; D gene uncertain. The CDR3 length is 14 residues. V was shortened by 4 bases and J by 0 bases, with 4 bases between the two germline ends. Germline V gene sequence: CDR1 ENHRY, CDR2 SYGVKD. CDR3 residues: CAISGDSGANVLTF. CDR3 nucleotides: TGTGCCATCAGTGGGGACTCTGGGGCCAACGTCCTGACTTTC.

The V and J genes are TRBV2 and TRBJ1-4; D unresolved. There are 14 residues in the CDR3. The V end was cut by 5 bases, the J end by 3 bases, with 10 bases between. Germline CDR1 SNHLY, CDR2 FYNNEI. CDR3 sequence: CASSTGTSNEKLFF. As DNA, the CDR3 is TGTGCCAGCAGTACGGGCACGTCTAATGAAAAACTGTTTTTT.

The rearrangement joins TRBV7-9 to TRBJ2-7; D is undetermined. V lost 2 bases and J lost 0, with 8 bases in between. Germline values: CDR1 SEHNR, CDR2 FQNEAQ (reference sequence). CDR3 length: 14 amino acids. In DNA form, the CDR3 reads TGTGCCAGCAGCTTAAACTCGGACTCCTACGAGCAGTACTTC. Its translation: CASSLNSDSYEQYF.

CDR3 in amino acids: CASSSVTSGSYTDTQYF. CDR3 nucleotides: TGTGCCAGCAGCTCGGTAACTAGCGGGAGTTACACAGATACGCAGTATTTT. The chain has TRBV7-2 and TRBJ2-3, with 11 bases fitting TRBD2. CDR3 length: 17 amino acids. Losses at the gene ends were 4 bases for V and 2 bases for J; bases not matched to a gene: 8. From germline, CDR1 is SGHTA and CDR2 FQGNSA. Full variable domain (rest looked up from reference TRBV7-2 and TRBJ2-3): GAGVSQSPSNKVTEKGKDVELRCDPISGHTALYWYRQSLGQGLEFLIYFQGNSAPDKSGLPSDRFSAERTGGSVSTLTIQRTQQEDSAVYLCASSSVTSGSYTDTQYFGPGTRLTVL.

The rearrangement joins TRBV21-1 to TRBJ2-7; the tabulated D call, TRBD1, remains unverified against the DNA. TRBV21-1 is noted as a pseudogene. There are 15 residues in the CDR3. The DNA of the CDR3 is TGTGCCAGCAGCAAAGAGGGACAGGGTAGGAACGAGCAGTACTTC. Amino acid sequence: CASSKEGQGRNEQYF.

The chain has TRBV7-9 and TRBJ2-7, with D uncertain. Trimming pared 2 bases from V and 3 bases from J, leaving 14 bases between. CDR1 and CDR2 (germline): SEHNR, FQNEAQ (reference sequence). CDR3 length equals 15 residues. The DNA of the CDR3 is TGTGCCAGCAGCTTAATAGAAAGAGGCGGCTACGAGCAGTACTTC. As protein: CASSLIERGGYEQYF.

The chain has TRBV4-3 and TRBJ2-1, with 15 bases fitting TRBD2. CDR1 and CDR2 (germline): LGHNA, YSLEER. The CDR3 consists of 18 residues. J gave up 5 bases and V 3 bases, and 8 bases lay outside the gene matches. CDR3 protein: CASSHLRTSGRANNEQFF. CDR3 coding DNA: TGCGCCAGCAGCCACCTAAGGACTAGCGGGAGGGCCAACAATGAGCAGTTCTTC.

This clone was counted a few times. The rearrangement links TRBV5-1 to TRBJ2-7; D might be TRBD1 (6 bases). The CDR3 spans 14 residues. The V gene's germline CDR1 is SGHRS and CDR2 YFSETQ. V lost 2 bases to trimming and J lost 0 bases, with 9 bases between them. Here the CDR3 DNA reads TGCGCCAGCAGCTTCGGACAGAGCTCCTACGAGCAGTACTTC. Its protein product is CASSFGQSSYEQYF.

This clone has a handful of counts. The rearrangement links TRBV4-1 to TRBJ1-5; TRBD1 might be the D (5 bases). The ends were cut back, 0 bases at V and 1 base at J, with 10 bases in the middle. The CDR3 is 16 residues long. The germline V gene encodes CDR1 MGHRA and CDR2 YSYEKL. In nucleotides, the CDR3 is TGCGCCAGCAGCCAAGATCGATGGGGGAGCAATCAGCCCCAGCATTTT. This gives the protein CASSQDRWGSNQPQHF.

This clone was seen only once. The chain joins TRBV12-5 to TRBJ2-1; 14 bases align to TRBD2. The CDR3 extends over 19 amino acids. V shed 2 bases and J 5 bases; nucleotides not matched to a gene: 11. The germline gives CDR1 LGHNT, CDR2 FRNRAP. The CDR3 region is CASGLTAGTSGRGNNEQFF. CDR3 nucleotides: TGTGCTAGTGGTTTGACTGCCGGGACTAGCGGGAGAGGGAACAATGAGCAGTTCTTC.

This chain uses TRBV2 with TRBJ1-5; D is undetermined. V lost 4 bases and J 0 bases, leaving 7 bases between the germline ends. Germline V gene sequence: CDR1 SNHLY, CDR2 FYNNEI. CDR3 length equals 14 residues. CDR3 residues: CASSVTSSNQPQHF. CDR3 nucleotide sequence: TGTGCCAGCAGTGTGACATCTAGCAATCAGCCCCAGCATTTT.

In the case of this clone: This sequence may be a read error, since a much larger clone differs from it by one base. The CDR3: CASSFGRGLWEGYTF. The DNA for the CDR3 is TGTGCCAGCAGCTTCGGACGGGGGCTCTGGGAGGGCTACACCTTC. The chain uses TRBV11-2 and TRBJ1-2; weak D call: TRBD1 (6 bases). This CDR3 has 15 residues. The V end lost 3 bases, the J end lost 8 bases, and 19 bases lay between the germline ends. Germline assignment: CDR1 SGHAT and CDR2 FQNNGV.

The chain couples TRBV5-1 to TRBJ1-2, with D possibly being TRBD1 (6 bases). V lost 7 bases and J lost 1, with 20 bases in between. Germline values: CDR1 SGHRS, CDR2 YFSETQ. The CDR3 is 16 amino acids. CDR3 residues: CASAEYGTPGNYGYTF. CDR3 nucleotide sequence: TGCGCCAGCGCCGAGTACGGGACACCGGGTAACTATGGCTACACCTTC.